This T cell receptor (beta chain) derives from a study of T cell repertoires in cytomegalovirus infection. Study conclusions and caveats: It was HLA-C-restricted CMV-specific TCR beta clonotypes that dominated the response ex vivo.

As regards this clonotype: Its antigen remains unidentified.

The CDR3 loop spans 15 amino acids. In germline, CDR1 is DFQATT, CDR2 SNEGSKA (reference sequence). Trimming removed 3 bases from V and 5 bases from J; junction bases left unmatched: 7. TCRdb re-analysed the reads in MiXCR, keeping a single row per CDR3 protein. The repertoire holds 900,000 to 950,000 distinct CDR3 sequences, with around 32% as singletons. The specimen comprised cultured CD8+ T cells from PBMCs, sampled from culture after CMV antigen stimulation. The rearrangement joins TRBV20-1 to TRBJ1-6; 7 bases are a match to TRBD1. The clonotype comes from a human donor in good health (CMV status not recorded). Some clones in this sample may be carry-over from other donors' samples. CDR3 in DNA: TGCAGTGCTAGGGAACAGGGGTACAATAATTCACCCCTCCACTTT. Its protein is CSAREQGYNNSPLHF.